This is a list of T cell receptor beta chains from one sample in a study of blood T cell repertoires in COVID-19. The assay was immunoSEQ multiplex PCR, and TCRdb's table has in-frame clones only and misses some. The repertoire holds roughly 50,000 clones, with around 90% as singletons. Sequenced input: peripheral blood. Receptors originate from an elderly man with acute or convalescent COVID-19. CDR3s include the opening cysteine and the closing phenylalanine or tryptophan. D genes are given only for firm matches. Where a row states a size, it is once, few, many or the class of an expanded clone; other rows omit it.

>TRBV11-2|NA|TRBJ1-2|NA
CASSSSGYGYTF
TGTGCCAGCAGCTCCTCAGGCTATGGCTACACCTTC
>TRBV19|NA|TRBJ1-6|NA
CASKALGSSYNSPLHF
TGTGCCAGTAAGGCCCTAGGGAGCTCCTATAATTCACCCCTCCACTTT
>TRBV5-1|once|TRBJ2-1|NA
CASSLDSTYNEQFF
TGCGCCAGCAGCTTGGACAGTACCTACAATGAGCAGTTCTTC
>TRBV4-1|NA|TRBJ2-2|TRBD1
CASSLRTRGWGTGELFF
TGCGCCAGCAGTCTACGGACCAGGGGGTGGGGGACCGGGGAGCTGTTTTTT
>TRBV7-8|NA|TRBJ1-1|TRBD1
CASSHRGQGMNTEAFF
TGTGCCAGCAGCCACAGGGGGCAGGGGATGAACACTGAAGCTTTCTTT
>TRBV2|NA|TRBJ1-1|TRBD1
CASSEGAVTGILPTEAFF
TGTGCCAGCAGTGAAGGGGCCGTGACAGGGATTCTTCCCACTGAAGCTTTCTTT
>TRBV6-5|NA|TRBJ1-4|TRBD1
CASSRDRGTEKLFF
TGTGCCAGCAGCCGGGACAGAGGAACTGAAAAACTGTTTTTT
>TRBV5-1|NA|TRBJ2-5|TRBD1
CASSLGTGVQETQYF
TGCGCCAGCAGCTTGGGGACAGGGGTTCAAGAGACCCAGTACTTC
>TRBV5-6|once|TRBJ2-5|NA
CASSWERAETQYF
TGTGCCAGCAGCTGGGAGCGGGCGGAGACCCAGTACTTC
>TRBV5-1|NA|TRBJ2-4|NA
CASSLALGRDIQYF
TGCGCCAGCAGCTTGGCCTTGGGTCGGGACATTCAGTACTTC
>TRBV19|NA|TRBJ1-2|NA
CASSSIGQRANYGYTF
TGTGCCAGTAGTAGCATCGGACAGCGAGCTAACTATGGCTACACCTTC
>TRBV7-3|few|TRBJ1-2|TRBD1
CASSSNGQGYGYTF
TGTGCCAGCAGCTCAAATGGACAGGGCTATGGCTACACCTTC
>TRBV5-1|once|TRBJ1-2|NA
CASSLEGVWNSGYTF
TGCGCCAGCAGCTTGGAAGGAGTATGGAATTCGGGCTACACCTTC
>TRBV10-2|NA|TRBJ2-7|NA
CASSRQAVYEQYF
TGCGCCAGCAGCCGGCAGGCAGTCTACGAGCAGTACTTC
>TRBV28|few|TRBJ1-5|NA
CASRLSQGEHQPQHF
TGTGCCAGCAGGTTATCACAGGGTGAACATCAGCCCCAGCATTTT
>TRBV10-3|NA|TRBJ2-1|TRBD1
CAIRAGTANEQFF
TGTGCCATCCGGGCCGGGACAGCAAATGAGCAGTTCTTC
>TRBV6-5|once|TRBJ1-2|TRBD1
CASTTDRGYGYTF
TGTGCCAGCACTACAGACAGGGGCTATGGCTACACCTTC
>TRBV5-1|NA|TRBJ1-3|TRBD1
CASSRTGDGNTIYF
TGCGCCAGCAGCCGGACAGGGGACGGAAACACCATATATTTT
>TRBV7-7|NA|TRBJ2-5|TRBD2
CASSRGGGSGDGTQYF
TGTGCCAGCAGCCGGGGTGGTGGTAGCGGGGACGGGACCCAGTACTTC
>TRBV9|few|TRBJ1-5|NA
CASSVGPGAQPQHF
TGTGCCAGCAGCGTAGGTCCAGGGGCGCAGCCCCAGCATTTT
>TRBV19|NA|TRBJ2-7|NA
CASSSMSSSPEQYF
TGTGCCAGTAGCAGTATGTCCTCGTCCCCAGAGCAGTACTTC
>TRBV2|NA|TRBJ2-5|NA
CASSSPDAGRSFGYF
TGTGCCAGCAGTTCTCCCGACGCGGGCCGAAGCTTCGGGTACTTC
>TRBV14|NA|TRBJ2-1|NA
CATSRLGGPTGEQFF
TGTGCCACCTCCCGGTTGGGGGGGCCAACAGGGGAGCAGTTCTTC
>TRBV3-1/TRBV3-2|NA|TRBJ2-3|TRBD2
CASSPTRGGAGTDTQYF
TGTGCCAGCAGCCCCACTCGCGGGGGGGCCGGCACAGATACGCAGTATTTT
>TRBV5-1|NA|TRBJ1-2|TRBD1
CASSGGQGAKNGYTF
TGCGCCAGCAGCGGGGGACAGGGGGCAAAGAATGGCTACACCTTC
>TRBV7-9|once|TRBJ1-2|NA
CATSPEGYGYTF
TGTGCCACCAGCCCGGAGGGCTATGGCTACACCTTC
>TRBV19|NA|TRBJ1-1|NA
CASSQTGLGDTEAFF
TGTGCCAGTAGCCAAACCGGACTTGGTGACACTGAAGCTTTCTTT
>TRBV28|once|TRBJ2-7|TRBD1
CASSGDRLRYYEQYF
TGTGCCAGCAGTGGGGACAGGTTACGCTACTACGAGCAGTACTTC
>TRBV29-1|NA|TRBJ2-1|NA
CSVEGDRGGNEQFF
TGCAGCGTTGAAGGTGACAGGGGAGGGAATGAGCAGTTCTTC